This T cell receptor (beta chain) came from a study of cytomegalovirus exposure and HLA in healthy donors. PCR primers comprised 60 Vbeta and 13 Jbeta primers. Assay used: immunoSEQ multiplex PCR; TCRdb lists only in-frame clones, some missing. The sample includes around 130,000 clones, roughly 80% of them seen just once. The sequence was collected from a man aged 50-60 years in good health and CMV-seronegative. Material for sequencing was PBMCs.

The DNA of the CDR3 is TGTGCCAGCAGCTTAAGGACGGGAGAGGGTGATACGCAGTATTTT. This gives the protein CASSLRTGEGDTQYF. This chain joins TRBV7-9 and TRBJ2-3, with D tentatively TRBD2 (6 bases). Trimming removed 2 bases from V and 6 bases from J, with 15 bases in between. Looked up from germline, CDR1 is SEHNR and CDR2 is FQNEAQ (reference sequence). This CDR3 has 15 residues.